This record concerns one TCR beta chain sequence. The CDR3 extends over 13 amino acids. V was pared by 7 bases and J by 5 bases, with 14 bases between. The data belong to a study of blood T cells in healthy people across ages. A second PCR of roughly 7 to 11 cycles used a sample-barcoded 5' primer and a J-beta primer mix. TCRdb independently ran MiXCR on the 5' RACE reads; one entry per CDR3 protein. Altogether approximately 600,000 distinct CDR3 sequences are present, about 54% being singletons, with the ten largest covering around 37%. The V and J genes are TRBV12-3 or TRBV12-4 and TRBJ1-2; weak D call: TRBD1 (5 bases). The sample comprised blood. The source is a man aged 60-69 years in good health. In DNA form, the CDR3 reads TGTGCCAGCATCCCAGGGCTGGGGTATGGCTACACCTTC. As protein: CASIPGLGYGYTF.